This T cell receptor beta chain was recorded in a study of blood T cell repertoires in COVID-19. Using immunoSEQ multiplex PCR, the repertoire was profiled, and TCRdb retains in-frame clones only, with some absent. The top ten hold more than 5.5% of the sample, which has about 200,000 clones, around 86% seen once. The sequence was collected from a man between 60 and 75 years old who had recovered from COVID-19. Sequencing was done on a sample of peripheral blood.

The CDR3, as DNA: TGTGCCAGCATCTTAGCACAGGGTGTCTCTGGAAACACCATATATTTT. Encoded protein: CASILAQGVSGNTIYF. The gene calls are TRBV28 and TRBJ1-3; TRBD1 might be the D (6 bases). The CDR3 consists of 16 residues. CDR1 and CDR2 from the germline V gene are MDHEN and SYDVKM. Trimming took off 7 bases at V and 0 bases at J, with 16 bases between the two ends. The full variable domain, rest sourced from reference TRBV28 and TRBJ1-3, is DVKVTQSSRYLVKRTGEKVFLECVQDMDHENMFWYRQDPGLGLRLIYFSYDVKMKEKGDIPEGYSVSREKKERFSLILESASTNQTSMYLCASILAQGVSGNTIYFGEGSWLTVV.